This is a list of T cell receptor beta chains from one sample in a study of blood T cells in healthy people across ages. MiXCR was run by TCRdb on the 5' RACE reads, yielding one entry per CDR3 protein. The table shows approximately 1.5 million distinct CDR3 sequences, with almost 35% occurring only once. The specimen sequenced was blood. The source of these receptors is a woman aged 25 to 45 in good health. Both conserved end residues are part of each CDR3. D genes are given only for firm matches. Clone sizes are given selectively: once, few, many, or a class where the clone is expanded.

>TRBJ2-2|TRBD1|.|TRBV18
CASSDGTGGTGELFF
TGTGCCAGCTCAGACGGGACAGGGGGCACCGGGGAGCTGTTTTTT
>TRBJ2-1|TRBD1|.|TRBV12-3/TRBV12-4
CASRGDRENNEQFF
TGTGCCAGCCGAGGGGACAGGGAAAACAATGAGCAGTTCTTC
>TRBJ1-1|TRBD1|.|TRBV3-1
CASSQLPVTGTLTEAFF
TGTGCCAGCAGCCAATTGCCAGTGACAGGGACCCTCACTGAAGCTTTCTTT
>TRBJ2-3|.|few|TRBV5-1
CASSLGDSRTPQYF
TGCGCCAGCAGCTTGGGGGACTCCCGTACGCCGCAGTATTTT
>TRBJ2-5|TRBD1|few|TRBV12-3/TRBV12-4
CASSLYGTGLKETQYF
TGTGCCAGCAGTTTATACGGGACAGGGTTAAAAGAGACCCAGTACTTC
>TRBJ2-1|.|few|TRBV19
CASSIELDPNYANEQFF
TGTGCCAGTAGTATCGAGCTCGATCCTAATTACGCCAATGAGCAGTTCTTC
>TRBJ2-2|.|.|TRBV29-1
CSVLLQLTGELFF
TGCAGCGTTCTACTTCAGCTTACCGGGGAGCTGTTTTTT
>TRBJ2-3|TRBD1|many|TRBV7-3
CASSLAGGSADTQYF
TGTGCCAGCAGCTTAGCAGGGGGAAGCGCAGATACGCAGTATTTT
>TRBJ1-5|.|.|TRBV7-2
CASSLSARYGQPQHF
TGTGCCAGCAGCTTGTCTGCGCGTTACGGTCAGCCCCAGCATTTT
>TRBJ2-6|TRBD1|few|TRBV6-2/TRBV6-3
CASSYHPTGQTSGANVLTF
TGTGCCAGCAGTTACCATCCGACAGGGCAAACTTCTGGGGCCAACGTCCTGACTTTC
>TRBJ2-3|TRBD1|few|TRBV9
CASSPRTGAGDTQYF
TGTGCCAGCAGCCCGCGGACAGGGGCGGGAGATACGCAGTATTTT
>TRBJ1-2|.|few|TRBV18
CASSRSDTYGYTF
TGTGCCAGCTCCCGATCGGACACCTATGGCTACACCTTC
>TRBJ2-7|TRBD2|many|TRBV4-2
CASSQDQGLATYEQYF
TGTGCCAGCAGCCAAGATCAGGGACTAGCGACCTACGAGCAGTACTTC
>TRBJ1-5|TRBD1|.|TRBV4-2
CASSEGTGNNQPQHF
TGTGCCAGCAGCGAAGGGACAGGTAACAATCAGCCCCAGCATTTT
>TRBJ2-5|.|.|TRBV18
CASSPRLGQTSVQETQYF
TGTGCCAGCTCACCTCGGCTGGGCCAGACATCCGTCCAAGAGACCCAGTACTTC
>TRBJ2-2|.|.|TRBV18
CASSPLASNTGELFF
TGTGCCAGCTCACCCCTAGCGTCGAACACCGGGGAGCTGTTTTTT
>TRBJ2-3|.|.|TRBV28
CASSLTGKDTDTQYF
TGTGCCAGCAGTTTAACAGGGAAAGACACAGATACGCAGTATTTT
>TRBJ2-5|TRBD2|many|TRBV12-3/TRBV12-4
CASTSGLPRETQYF
TGTGCCAGCACCTCGGGACTACCGAGGGAGACCCAGTACTTC
>TRBJ1-1|.|.|TRBV20-1
CSADNYFTGKNTEAFF
TGCAGTGCTGATAATTACTTCACAGGAAAGAACACTGAAGCTTTCTTT
>TRBJ1-2|TRBD1|few|TRBV10-3
CAIRESATRDSANGYTF
TGTGCCATCAGAGAGTCCGCCACCCGGGACAGCGCTAATGGCTACACCTTC
>TRBJ2-1|.|.|TRBV7-3
CASSPFQTNTDEQFF
TGTGCCAGCAGCCCCTTTCAGACTAACACGGATGAGCAGTTCTTC
>TRBJ1-6|TRBD1|.|TRBV9
CASSRGQGATYNSPLHF
TGTGCCAGCAGCAGAGGACAGGGGGCTACGTATAATTCACCCCTCCACTTT
>TRBJ2-7|.|.|TRBV6-2/TRBV6-3
CASSGQLGSYEQYF
TGTGCCAGCAGTGGTCAGCTGGGCTCCTACGAGCAGTACTTC
>TRBJ2-1|TRBD1|.|TRBV5-1
CASRPRTGKRFDEQFF
TGCGCCAGCCGCCCCCGGACAGGGAAAAGGTTCGATGAGCAGTTCTTC
>TRBJ2-5|TRBD2|few|TRBV6-2/TRBV6-3
CAGRRGGQETQYF
TGTGCCGGCCGTCGCGGGGGCCAAGAGACCCAGTACTTC
>TRBJ2-7|.|few|TRBV7-9
CASSPSEGVPYEQYF
TGTGCCAGCAGCCCCTCGGAGGGGGTCCCCTACGAGCAGTACTTC
>TRBJ2-5|.|.|TRBV9
CASSVGPVVETQYF
TGTGCCAGCAGCGTAGGGCCCGTTGTGGAGACCCAGTACTTC
>TRBJ2-3|.|many|TRBV7-2
CASSSPGADTQYF
TGTGCCAGCAGCTCCCCAGGGGCAGATACGCAGTATTTT
>TRBJ1-1|.|few|TRBV6-2/TRBV6-3
CASSTWTLRDTEAFF
TGTGCCAGCAGTACCTGGACCCTAAGGGACACTGAAGCTTTCTTT
>TRBJ2-1|.|.|TRBV20-1
CSASEGGGRNEQFF
TGCAGTGCTAGCGAGGGGGGGGGCCGCAATGAGCAGTTCTTC
>TRBJ1-4|.|.|TRBV20-1
CSASATGYTNEKLFF
TGCAGTGCTAGCGCCACAGGATATACTAATGAAAAACTGTTTTTT